This T cell receptor beta chain derives from a study of cytomegalovirus exposure and HLA in healthy donors. Study background: The roughly 120 validation repertoires used the same platform as the 500 to 700 first-cohort repertoires, a later analysis reported.

The assay was immunoSEQ multiplex PCR, and TCRdb's table has in-frame clones only and misses some. The table has tens of thousands of clones, 90% to 95% seen once. This TCR was recovered from a woman younger than 35 in good health and CMV-seronegative. Specimen: PBMCs.

The CDR3 sequence: CASSPHHGVSTDTQYF. As DNA, the CDR3 is TGTGCCAGCAGCCCGCATCACGGGGTGAGCACAGATACGCAGTATTTT. The genes are TRBV7-6 and TRBJ2-3; weak D call: TRBD2 (5 bases). The CDR3 sequence is 16 residues long. V lost 5 bases, J lost 0 bases, and 15 bases lay in between. Per the germline V gene, CDR1 is SGHVS and CDR2 is FNYEAQ. Together with reference TRBV7-6 and TRBJ2-3, the CDR3 gives the full variable domain: GAGVSQSPRYKVTKRGQDVALRCDPISGHVSLYWYRQALGQGPEFLTYFNYEAQQDKSGLPNDRFSAERPEGSISTLTIQRTEQRDSAMYRCASSPHHGVSTDTQYFGPGTRLTVL.